This is a list of T cell receptor beta chains from one sample in a study of T cell responses to AZD1222 COVID-19 vaccine. Profiling relied on immunoSEQ multiplex PCR, and the TCRdb table lists in-frame clones only, not all of them. The repertoire includes 110,000 or so clones, approximately 86% of them detected once, and approximately 16% sits in the top ten. The sequencing here drew on peripheral blood, taken 28 days after the second AZD1222 dose. The source of these receptors is an adult who received the AZD1222 COVID-19 vaccine. The CDR3 runs from the conserved cysteine through the conserved F or W. D genes are given only for firm matches.

>TRBV29-1|NA|16|TRBJ2-2
CSVVLSGHVSTGELFF
TGCAGCGTTGTTCTCTCCGGACACGTGTCTACCGGGGAGCTGTTTTTT
>TRBV7-2|NA|15|TRBJ1-5
CASSLTSGPNQPQHF
TGTGCCAGCAGCCTGACCTCGGGGCCAAATCAGCCCCAGCATTTT
>TRBV5-5|TRBD2|18|TRBJ2-2
CASSLALTSGTGNGELFF
TGTGCCAGCAGCTTGGCCTTGACTAGCGGGACTGGTAACGGGGAGCTGTTTTTT
>TRBV4-1|NA|15|TRBJ1-5
CASSHHSGGNQPQHF
TGCGCCAGCAGCCACCACTCAGGGGGCAATCAGCCCCAGCATTTT
>TRBV3-1/TRBV3-2|TRBD1|14|TRBJ1-2
CASSQFRGIYGYTF
TGTGCCAGCAGCCAATTCAGGGGGATCTATGGCTACACCTTC
>TRBV24-1|TRBD1|16|TRBJ1-5
CATSDAGQGDSQPQHF
TGTGCCACCAGTGATGCGGGACAGGGGGACAGTCAGCCCCAGCATTTT
>TRBV19|TRBD2|12|TRBJ2-3
CASRPRGGTQYF
TGTGCCAGTAGGCCGCGGGGGGGTACGCAGTATTTT
>TRBV19|TRBD2|16|TRBJ2-3
CASRPLAGPTTDTQYF
TGTGCCAGTAGACCTCTAGCGGGACCTACCACAGATACGCAGTATTTT
>TRBV5-1|NA|13|TRBJ1-3
CASSFQGENTIYF
TGCGCCAGCAGCTTCCAGGGAGAAAACACCATATATTTT
>TRBV2|TRBD1|14|TRBJ1-5
CASSGQGPNQPQHF
TGTGCCAGCAGCGGACAGGGGCCCAATCAGCCCCAGCATTTT
>TRBV7-8|TRBD2|17|TRBJ2-1
CASSRDTSGRAGNEQFF
TGTGCCAGCAGCCGAGATACTAGCGGGAGGGCCGGGAATGAGCAGTTCTTC
>TRBV27|NA|14|TRBJ1-1
CASSRERENTEAFF
TGTGCCAGCAGTAGAGAGCGAGAGAACACTGAAGCTTTCTTT
>TRBV6-5|NA|12|TRBJ1-2
CASRTTAYGYTF
TGTGCCAGCAGAACGACAGCCTATGGCTACACCTTC